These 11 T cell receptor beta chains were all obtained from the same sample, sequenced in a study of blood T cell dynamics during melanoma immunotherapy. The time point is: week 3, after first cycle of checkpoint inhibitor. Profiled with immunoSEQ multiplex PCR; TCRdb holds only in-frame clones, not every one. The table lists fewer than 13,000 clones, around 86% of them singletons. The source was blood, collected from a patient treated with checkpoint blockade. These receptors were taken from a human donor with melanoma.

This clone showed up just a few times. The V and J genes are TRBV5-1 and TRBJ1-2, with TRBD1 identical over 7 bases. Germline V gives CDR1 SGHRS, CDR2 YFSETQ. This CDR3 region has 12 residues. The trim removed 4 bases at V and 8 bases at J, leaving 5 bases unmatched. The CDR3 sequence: CASSDDRVGYTF. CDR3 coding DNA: TGCGCCAGCAGCGACGACAGGGTCGGCTACACCTTC.

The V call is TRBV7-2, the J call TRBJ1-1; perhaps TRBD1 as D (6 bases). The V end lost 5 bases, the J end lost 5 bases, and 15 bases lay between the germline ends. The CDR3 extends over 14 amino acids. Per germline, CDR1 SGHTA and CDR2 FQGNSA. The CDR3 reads CASSPQRGRTEAFF. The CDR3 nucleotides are TGTGCCAGCAGCCCTCAACGGGGGCGTACTGAAGCTTTCTTT.

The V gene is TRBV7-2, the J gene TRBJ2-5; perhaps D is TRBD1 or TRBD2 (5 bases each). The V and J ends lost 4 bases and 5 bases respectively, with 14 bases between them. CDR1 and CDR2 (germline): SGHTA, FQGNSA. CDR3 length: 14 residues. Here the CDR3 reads CASSSRDLGETQYF. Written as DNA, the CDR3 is TGTGCCAGCAGCTCTCGGGACCTAGGGGAGACCCAGTACTTC.

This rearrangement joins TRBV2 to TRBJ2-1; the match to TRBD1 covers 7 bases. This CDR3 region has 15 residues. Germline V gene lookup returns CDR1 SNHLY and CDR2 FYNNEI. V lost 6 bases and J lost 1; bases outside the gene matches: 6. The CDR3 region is CASRATTGSYNEQFF. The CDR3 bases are TGTGCCAGCAGGGCGACGACAGGGTCCTACAATGAGCAGTTCTTC.

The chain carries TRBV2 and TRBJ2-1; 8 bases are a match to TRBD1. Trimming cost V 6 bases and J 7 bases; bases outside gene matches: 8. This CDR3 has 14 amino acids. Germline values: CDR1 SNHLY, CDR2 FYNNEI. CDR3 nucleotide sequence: TGTGCCAGCAGCGGCCTACGACAGGGGAATGAGCAGTTCTTC. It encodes CASSGLRQGNEQFF.

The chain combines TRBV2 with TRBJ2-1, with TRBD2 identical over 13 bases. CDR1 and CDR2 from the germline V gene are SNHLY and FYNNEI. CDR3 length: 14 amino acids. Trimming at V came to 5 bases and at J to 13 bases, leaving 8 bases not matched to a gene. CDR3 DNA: TGTGCCAGCAGTCCCCGGACTAGCGGGGGACCCCAGTTCTTC. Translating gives CASSPRTSGGPQFF.

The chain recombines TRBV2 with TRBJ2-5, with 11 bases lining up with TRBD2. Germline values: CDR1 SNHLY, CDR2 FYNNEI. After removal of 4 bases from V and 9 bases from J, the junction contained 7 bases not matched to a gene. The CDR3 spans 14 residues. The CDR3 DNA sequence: TGTGCCAGCAGTGTGAGGGCTAGCGGGGGGCCCCAGTACTTC. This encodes CASSVRASGGPQYF.

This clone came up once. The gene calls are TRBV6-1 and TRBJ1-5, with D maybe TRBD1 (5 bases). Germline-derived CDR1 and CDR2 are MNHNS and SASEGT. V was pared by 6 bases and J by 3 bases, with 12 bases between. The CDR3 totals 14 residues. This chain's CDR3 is CASREAGNNQPQHF. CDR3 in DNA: TGTGCCAGCAGGGAGGCAGGGAACAATCAGCCCCAGCATTTT.

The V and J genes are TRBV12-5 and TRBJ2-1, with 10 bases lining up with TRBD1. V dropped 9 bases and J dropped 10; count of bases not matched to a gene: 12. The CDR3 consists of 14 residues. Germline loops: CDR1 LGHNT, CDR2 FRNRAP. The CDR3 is CAREPGQGFVEQFF. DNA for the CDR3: TGTGCTAGAGAGCCGGGACAGGGGTTCGTCGAGCAGTTCTTC. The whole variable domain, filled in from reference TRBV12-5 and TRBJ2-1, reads DARVTQTPRHKVTEMGQEVTMRCQPILGHNTVFWYRQTMMQGLELLAYFRNRAPLDDSGMPKDRFSAEMPDATLATLKIQPSEPRDSAVYFCAREPGQGFVEQFFGPGTRLTVL.

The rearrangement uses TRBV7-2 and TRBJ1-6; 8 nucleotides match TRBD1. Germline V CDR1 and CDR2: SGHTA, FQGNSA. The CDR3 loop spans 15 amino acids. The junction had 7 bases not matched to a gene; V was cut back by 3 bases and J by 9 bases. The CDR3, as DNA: TGTGCCAGCAGCTTCCAGGGGACAGGAGCTTCACCCCTCCACTTT. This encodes CASSFQGTGASPLHF.

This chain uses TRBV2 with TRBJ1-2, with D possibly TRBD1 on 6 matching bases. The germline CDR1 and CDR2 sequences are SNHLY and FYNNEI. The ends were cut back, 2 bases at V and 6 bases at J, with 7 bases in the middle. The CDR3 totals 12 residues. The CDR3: CASSEQGNGYTF. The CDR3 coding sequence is TGTGCCAGCAGTGAACAGGGGAATGGCTACACCTTC.